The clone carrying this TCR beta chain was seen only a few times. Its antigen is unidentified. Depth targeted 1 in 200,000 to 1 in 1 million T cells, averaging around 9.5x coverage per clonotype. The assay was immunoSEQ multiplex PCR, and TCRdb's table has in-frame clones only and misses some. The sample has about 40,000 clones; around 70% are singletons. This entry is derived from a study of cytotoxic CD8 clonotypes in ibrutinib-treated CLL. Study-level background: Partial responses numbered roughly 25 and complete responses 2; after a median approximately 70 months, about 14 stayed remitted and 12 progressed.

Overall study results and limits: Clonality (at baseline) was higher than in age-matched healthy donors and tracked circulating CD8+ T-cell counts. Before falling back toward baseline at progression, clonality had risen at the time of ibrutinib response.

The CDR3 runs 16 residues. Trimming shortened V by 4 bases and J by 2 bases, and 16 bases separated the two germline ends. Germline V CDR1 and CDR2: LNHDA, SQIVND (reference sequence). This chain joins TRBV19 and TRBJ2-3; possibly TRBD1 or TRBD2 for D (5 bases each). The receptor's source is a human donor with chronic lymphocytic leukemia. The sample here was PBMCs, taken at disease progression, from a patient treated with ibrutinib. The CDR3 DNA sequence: TGTGCCAGTAGTACGACTCGGGAAGGGGCCACAGATACGCAGTATTTT. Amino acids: CASSTTREGATDTQYF. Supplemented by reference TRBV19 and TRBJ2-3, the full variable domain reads DGGITQSPKYLFRKEGQNVTLSCEQNLNHDAMYWYRQDPGQGLRLIYYSQIVNDFQKGDIAEGYSVSREKKESFPLTVTSAQKNPTAFYLCASSTTREGATDTQYFGPGTRLTVL.